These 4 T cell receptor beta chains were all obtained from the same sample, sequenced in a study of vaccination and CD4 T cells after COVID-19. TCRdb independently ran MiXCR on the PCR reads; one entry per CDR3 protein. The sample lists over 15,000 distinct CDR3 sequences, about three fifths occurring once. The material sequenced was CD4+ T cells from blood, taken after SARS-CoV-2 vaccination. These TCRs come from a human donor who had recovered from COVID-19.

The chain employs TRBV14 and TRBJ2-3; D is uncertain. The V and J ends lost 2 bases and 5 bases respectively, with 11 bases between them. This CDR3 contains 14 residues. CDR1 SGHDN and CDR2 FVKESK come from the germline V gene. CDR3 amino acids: CASSQRRLGDTQYF. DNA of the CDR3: TGTGCCAGCAGCCAAAGGAGACTTGGAGATACGCAGTATTTT.

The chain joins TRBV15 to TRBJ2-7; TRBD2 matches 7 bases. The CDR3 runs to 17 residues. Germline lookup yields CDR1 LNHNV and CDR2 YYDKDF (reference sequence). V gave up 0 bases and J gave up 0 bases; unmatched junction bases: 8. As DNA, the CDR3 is TGTGCCACCAGCAGAGAGGGCCCTAGCGGAAGCTCCTACGAGCAGTACTTC. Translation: CATSREGPSGSSYEQYF.

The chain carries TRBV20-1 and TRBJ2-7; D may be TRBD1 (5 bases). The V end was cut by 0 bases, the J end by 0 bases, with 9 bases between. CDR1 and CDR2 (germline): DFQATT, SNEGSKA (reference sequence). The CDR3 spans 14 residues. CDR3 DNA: TGCAGTGCTAGAGATGGTGGGGCCTCCTACGAGCAGTACTTC. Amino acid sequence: CSARDGGASYEQYF.

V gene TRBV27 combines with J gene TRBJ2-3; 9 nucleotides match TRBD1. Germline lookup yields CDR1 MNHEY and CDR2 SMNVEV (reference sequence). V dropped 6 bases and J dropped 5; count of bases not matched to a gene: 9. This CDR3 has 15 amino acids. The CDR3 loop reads CASRDSDRGGDTQYF. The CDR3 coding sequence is TGTGCCAGCAGAGATTCGGACAGGGGAGGAGATACGCAGTATTTT.